This T cell receptor (beta chain) was recovered during a study of T-cell reconstitution after alpha-beta-depleted transplantation in children. Unique molecular identifiers were used to barcode this TCRbeta library. From the PCR reads, TCRdb called clonotypes with MiXCR, one entry per CDR3 protein. The sample has approximately 490,000 distinct CDR3 sequences; about an eighth are singletons. Trimming left V 5 bases short and J 0 bases short, with 14 bases between. Germline CDR1 reads SEHNR; CDR2 reads FQNEAQ (reference sequence). The CDR3 is 16 amino acids. This TCR came from a human donor who donated a stem cell graft to a child with combined immunodeficiency. J is TRBJ2-1 and V is TRBV7-9, with D uncertain. This specimen consisted of PBMCs from the stem cell graft donor, obtained from the stem cell graft. CDR3 nucleotides: TGTGCCAGCAGCAAAGAGGCCTATAGCTCCTACAATGAGCAGTTCTTC. It codes for CASSKEAYSSYNEQFF.